Detailed here is one TCR beta chain. The antigen is undetermined. Assay used: immunoSEQ multiplex PCR; TCRdb lists only in-frame clones, some missing. Here the sample spans nearly 1 million clones, 76% being singletons. This sample was included in a study of shared clonotypes between healthy human individuals. Whole-study findings and limits: Generation probability values for non-shared clonotypes were lower than those for clonotypes shared by all four donors. The sampled material consisted only of blood, and tissue repertoires are likely to differ.

CD4+ cell separation produced CD45RA+ naive and CD45RA-negative memory subsets. The sequenced material came from memory CD4+ T cells sorted from blood. Subset: CD45RA-negative fraction. The TCR was taken from a man aged 18-30 years in good health.

The CDR3 DNA reads TGTGCCTGGAGTCCAAGGGGCACTAGCTTGGGGGAGTTCTTC. It encodes CAWSPRGTSLGEFF. The rearrangement joins TRBV30 to TRBJ2-1; possible D gene TRBD2, 6 bases. The CDR3 is 14 residues long. CDR1 is GTSNPN and CDR2 is SVGIG in the germline V gene (reference sequence). With 2 bases removed from V and 14 bases from J, the gap between germline ends came to 22 bases.